This T cell receptor beta chain was captured in a study of blood T cell repertoires in COVID-19. Method: immunoSEQ multiplex PCR; TCRdb's copy keeps in-frame clones and lacks some. The profile shows more than 60,000 clones, 65% to 90% of them singletons. With 6 bases removed from V and 3 bases from J, the gap between germline ends came to 11 bases. The CDR3 spans 13 residues. The TCR was taken from an older man with COVID-19, enrolled during active disease. The V and J genes are TRBV12-3 or TRBV12-4 and TRBJ2-5; D possibly corresponds to TRBD1 (6 bases). Sequencing was performed on peripheral blood. As DNA, the CDR3 is TGTGCCAGCAGACCAGGGGCCAAAGAGACCCAGTACTTC. Translated, it gives CASRPGAKETQYF.